The 19 T cell receptor beta chains reported below all come from one sample, sequenced in a study of radiotherapy plus CTLA-4 blockade in lung cancer. Sequenced by immunoSEQ multiplex PCR; TCRdb stores in-frame clones only, minus some. Here the sample spans roughly 68,000 clones, roughly three quarters being singletons. Material: peripheral blood, obtained from a patient treated with radiotherapy plus ipilimumab. The receptors were sampled from a human donor with non-small cell lung cancer who had a complete response to radiotherapy plus ipilimumab.

The V call is TRBV5-4, the J call TRBJ2-2; 8 nucleotides agree with TRBD2. V was clipped by 4 bases and J by 1 base; unmatched bases: 6. The CDR3 covers 16 residues. Germline-derived CDR1 and CDR2 are SGHNT and YYREEE (reference sequence). The CDR3 DNA reads as TGTGCCAGCAGCGCAACTAGCGGCCGGAACACCGGGGAGCTGTTTTTT. Its translation: CASSATSGRNTGELFF.

The CDR3 is CASRFEDGAKQFF. In DNA, the CDR3 is TGTGCCAGCAGGTTCGAGGACGGAGCCAAGCAGTTCTTC. The gene calls are TRBV2 and TRBJ2-1, with unresolved D. V lost 6 bases to trimming and J lost 11 bases, with 17 bases between them. In germline, CDR1 is SNHLY, CDR2 FYNNEI. This CDR3 contains 13 residues.

This chain connects TRBV7-2 to TRBJ2-7; TRBD2 matches 7 bases. The CDR3 has 15 residues. CDR1 is SGHTA, CDR2 FQGNSA, per germline. Trimming took 1 base from V and 2 from J; bases not matched to a gene: 5. In DNA, the CDR3 is TGTGCCAGCAGCTTAGTCGGGGAGGGCCCCTACGAGCAGTACGTC. It yields the protein CASSLVGEGPYEQYV.

V usage is TRBV25-1 and J usage is TRBJ2-5; maybe TRBD2 (6 bases). This CDR3 comprises 11 residues. V lost 8 bases to trimming and J lost 5 bases, with 9 bases between them. Germline-derived CDR1 and CDR2 are MGHDK and SYGVNS. The CDR3 loop reads CASLGGETQYF. CDR3 bases: TGTGCCAGCCTTGGAGGGGAGACCCAGTACTTC.

The J gene is TRBJ2-3, the V gene TRBV5-1, with 11 bases lining up with TRBD1. This CDR3 is built from 16 residues. V gave up 2 bases and J gave up 1 base; unmatched junction bases: 3. CDR1 and CDR2 from the germline V gene are SGHRS and YFSETQ. The CDR3 reads CASSFGQGARTDTQYF. In nucleotides, the CDR3 is TGCGCCAGCAGCTTCGGACAGGGGGCGCGCACAGATACGCAGTATTTT.

The J gene is TRBJ1-1, the V gene TRBV9, with D hard to call. Between the trimmed V and J ends, which lost 0 bases and 2 bases, there was a span of 11 bases. The CDR3 is 15 amino acids. The V gene's germline CDR1 is SGDLS and CDR2 YYNGEE. CDR3 residues: CASSVDSQFNTEAFF. The CDR3 region has the DNA TGTGCCAGCAGCGTAGACTCGCAGTTCAACACTGAAGCTTTCTTT.

This rearrangement joins TRBV2 to TRBJ2-1, with TRBD2 identical over 10 bases. The V gene end was trimmed by 8 bases and the J gene end by 3 bases; junction bases not matched to a gene: 10. In germline, CDR1 is SNHLY, CDR2 FYNNEI. The CDR3 is 16 amino acids. The CDR3 spells CASFSVLAGLYNEQFF. The CDR3 nucleotides are TGTGCCAGCTTTTCGGTACTAGCGGGGCTCTACAATGAGCAGTTCTTC.

The J gene is TRBJ1-1, the V gene TRBV10-3; D is perhaps TRBD1 (5 bases). The CDR3 totals 13 residues. Trimming left V 5 bases short and J 1 base short, with 8 bases between. Germline V gene data show CDR1 as ENHRY and CDR2 as SYGVKD. The CDR3 DNA follows: TGTGCCATCAGTCCGGGACGGAACACTGAAGCTTTCTTT. Its protein is CAISPGRNTEAFF.

The J gene is TRBJ1-5, the V gene TRBV6-1, with a possible D match to TRBD1 (5 bases). Germline CDR1 MNHNS, CDR2 SASEGT. There are 15 residues in the CDR3. Trimming stripped 8 bases from V and 6 bases from J, with 20 bases between. The CDR3 here is CASRVAGGVLQPQHF. DNA of the CDR3: TGTGCCAGCCGAGTAGCGGGGGGGGTACTTCAGCCCCAGCATTTT.

This chain connects TRBV30 to TRBJ2-5; D possibly matches TRBD1 or TRBD2 (5 bases each). V lost 2 bases to trimming and J lost 2 bases, with 9 bases between them. Germline CDR1 and CDR2: GTSNPN and SVGIG (reference sequence). The CDR3 runs 13 residues. CDR3 DNA sequence: TGTGCCTGGAGTCGAGGGGTTCAAGAGACCCAGTACTTC. As protein: CAWSRGVQETQYF.

The V call is TRBV7-6, the J call TRBJ2-3; 12 bases line up with TRBD1. This CDR3 region has 16 residues. CDR1 is SGHVS, CDR2 FNYEAQ, per germline. V lost 5 bases and J lost 4; bases outside the gene matches: 7. DNA of the CDR3: TGTGCCAGCAGCCCGAGGGGGACAGGGGGCCCAGATACGCAGTATTTT. This translates into CASSPRGTGGPDTQYF.

The chain recombines TRBV14 with TRBJ2-1; 10 nucleotides align to TRBD2. Losses at the gene ends were 2 bases for V and 1 base for J; bases not matched to a gene: 8. Germline V gene lookup returns CDR1 SGHDN and CDR2 FVKESK. The CDR3 covers 18 residues. CDR3: CASSQFTTSGISYNEQFF. The CDR3 DNA follows: TGTGCCAGCAGCCAATTCACTACTAGCGGGATTTCCTACAATGAGCAGTTCTTC.

The rearrangement joins TRBV19 to TRBJ1-3, with 7 bases that match TRBD1. Losses at the gene ends were 7 bases for V and 0 bases for J; bases not matched to a gene: 6. CDR1 and CDR2 from the germline V gene are LNHDA and SQIVND (reference sequence). The CDR3 sequence is 15 residues long. In DNA, the CDR3 is TGTGCCAGTACCAGGGGGGACAACTCTGGAAACACCATATATTTT. Translated: CASTRGDNSGNTIYF.

This clone was seen a handful of times. The chain carries TRBV10-2 and TRBJ2-5, with D hard to call. The germline CDR1 and CDR2 sequences are WSHSY and SAAADI. The germline V and J ends were trimmed by 4 bases and 2 bases, with 2 bases remaining between them. The CDR3 is 11 residues long. The CDR3 nucleotides read TGCGCCAGCAGTGTACAAGAGACCCAGTACTTC. Encoded protein: CASSVQETQYF.

V and J are TRBV7-2 and TRBJ1-2, with 7 bases aligning to TRBD1. Germline V lookup: CDR1 SGHTA, CDR2 FQGNSA. Unmatched junction bases numbered 2, after V lost 4 bases and J lost 3 bases. CDR3 length: 13 amino acids. The CDR3 nucleotides read TGTGCCAGCAGCTCGGGACAGTACTATGGCTACACCTTC. This gives the protein CASSSGQYYGYTF. The complete variable domain, with remaining parts taken from reference TRBV7-2 and TRBJ1-2, reads GAGVSQSPSNKVTEKGKDVELRCDPISGHTALYWYRQSLGQGLEFLIYFQGNSAPDKSGLPSDRFSAERTGGSVSTLTIQRTQQEDSAVYLCASSSGQYYGYTFGSGTRLTVV.

J is TRBJ1-2 and V is TRBV27; 7 nucleotides align to TRBD1. The germline CDR1 and CDR2 sequences are MNHEY and SMNVEV (reference sequence). V lost 9 bases to trimming and J lost 6 bases; unmatched junction nucleotides: 4. The length of the CDR3 is 11 residues. CDR3 sequence reads: CASQGVDGYTF. CDR3 DNA: TGTGCCAGTCAGGGGGTGGATGGCTACACCTTC.

CDR3 sequence: CASSLFSSFGNEQFF. CDR3 in DNA: TGTGCCAGCAGTCTTTTTTCTAGCTTCGGCAATGAGCAGTTCTTC. The rearrangement uses TRBV27 and TRBJ2-1; weak D call: TRBD2 (5 bases). The V gene's germline CDR1 is MNHEY and CDR2 SMNVEV (reference sequence). V lost 5 bases to trimming and J lost 6 bases, with 17 bases between them. CDR3 size: 15 residues.

The chain joins TRBV6-1 to TRBJ2-1; D call uncertain. The germline CDR1 and CDR2 sequences are MNHNS and SASEGT. The CDR3 covers 14 residues. V lost 2 bases to trimming and J lost 5 bases, with 10 bases between them. Here the CDR3 DNA reads TGTGCCAGCAGTGAAAGGAGAGGTAACAATGAGCAGTTCTTC. Amino acid sequence: CASSERRGNNEQFF.

V gene TRBV19 combines with J gene TRBJ2-3; D remains unclear. Germline V gives CDR1 LNHDA, CDR2 SQIVND (reference sequence). Trimming pared 5 bases from V and 6 bases from J, leaving 12 bases between. CDR3 length: 13 amino acids. This CDR3 reads CASSDRARDTQYF. The CDR3 DNA follows: TGTGCCAGTAGTGACCGGGCCCGGGATACGCAGTATTTT.